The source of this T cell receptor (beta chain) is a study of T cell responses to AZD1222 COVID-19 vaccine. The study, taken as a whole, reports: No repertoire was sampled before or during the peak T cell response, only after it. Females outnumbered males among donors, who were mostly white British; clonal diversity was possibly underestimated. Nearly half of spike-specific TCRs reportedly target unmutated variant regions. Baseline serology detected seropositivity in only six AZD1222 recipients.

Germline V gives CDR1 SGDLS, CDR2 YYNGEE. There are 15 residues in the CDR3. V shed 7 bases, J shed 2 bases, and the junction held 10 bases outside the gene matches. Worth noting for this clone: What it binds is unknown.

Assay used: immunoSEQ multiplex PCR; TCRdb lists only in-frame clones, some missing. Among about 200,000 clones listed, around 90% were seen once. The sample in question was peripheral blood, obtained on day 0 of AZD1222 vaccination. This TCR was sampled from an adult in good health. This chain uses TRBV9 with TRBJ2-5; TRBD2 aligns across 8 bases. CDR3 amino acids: CASGAGDRTQETQYF. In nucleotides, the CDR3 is TGTGCCAGCGGAGCGGGGGATCGGACGCAAGAGACCCAGTACTTC.